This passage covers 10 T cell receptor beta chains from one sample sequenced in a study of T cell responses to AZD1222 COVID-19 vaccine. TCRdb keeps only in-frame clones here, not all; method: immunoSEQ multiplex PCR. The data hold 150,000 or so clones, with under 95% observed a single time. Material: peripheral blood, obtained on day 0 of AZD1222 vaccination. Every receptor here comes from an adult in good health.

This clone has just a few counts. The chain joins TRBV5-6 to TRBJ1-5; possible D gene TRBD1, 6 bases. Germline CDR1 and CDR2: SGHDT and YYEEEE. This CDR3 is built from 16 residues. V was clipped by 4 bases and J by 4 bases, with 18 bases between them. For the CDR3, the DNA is TGTGCCAGCAGCCAAACAGGGTTAGGGTTAAATCAGCCCCAGCATTTT. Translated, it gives CASSQTGLGLNQPQHF.

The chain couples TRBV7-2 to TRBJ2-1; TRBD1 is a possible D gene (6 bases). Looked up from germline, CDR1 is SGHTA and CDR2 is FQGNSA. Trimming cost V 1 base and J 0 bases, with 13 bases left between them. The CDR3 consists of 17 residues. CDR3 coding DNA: TGTGCCAGCAGCTTAGTCGGGACAAAAAGCTCCTACAATGAGCAGTTCTTC. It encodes CASSLVGTKSSYNEQFF. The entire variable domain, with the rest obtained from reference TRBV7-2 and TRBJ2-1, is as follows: GAGVSQSPSNKVTEKGKDVELRCDPISGHTALYWYRQSLGQGLEFLIYFQGNSAPDKSGLPSDRFSAERTGGSVSTLTIQRTQQEDSAVYLCASSLVGTKSSYNEQFFGPGTRLTVL.

DNA for the CDR3: TGTGCCAGCAGCTTATTATGGACGACAGTAAGCAGGAACACTGAAGCTTTCTTT. This sequence encodes CASSLLWTTVSRNTEAFF. The chain employs TRBV11-2 and TRBJ1-1; a weak D match, TRBD1 (5 bases). The V gene's germline CDR1 is SGHAT and CDR2 FQNNGV. V gave up 2 bases and J gave up 1 base, with 20 bases separating them. The CDR3 is 18 amino acids. The full variable domain, its missing parts supplied by reference TRBV11-2 and TRBJ1-1, is EAGVAQSPRYKIIEKRQSVAFWCNPISGHATLYWYQQILGQGPKLLIQFQNNGVVDDSQLPKDRFSAERLKGVDSTLKIQPAKLEDSAVYLCASSLLWTTVSRNTEAFFGQGTRLTVV.

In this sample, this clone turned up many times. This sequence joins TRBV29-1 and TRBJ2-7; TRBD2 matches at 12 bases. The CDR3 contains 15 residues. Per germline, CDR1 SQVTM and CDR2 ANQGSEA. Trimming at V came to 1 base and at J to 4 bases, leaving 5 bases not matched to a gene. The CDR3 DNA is TGCAGCGTTGAAGGTCTGACTAGCGGGGGTTACGAGCAGTACTTC. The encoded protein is CSVEGLTSGGYEQYF.

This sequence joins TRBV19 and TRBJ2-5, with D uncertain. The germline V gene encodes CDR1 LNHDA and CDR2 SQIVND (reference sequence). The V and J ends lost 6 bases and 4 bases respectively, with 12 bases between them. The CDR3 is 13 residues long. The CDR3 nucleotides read TGTGCCAGTAGGGCCCGAACACTAGAGACCCAGTACTTC. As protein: CASRARTLETQYF.

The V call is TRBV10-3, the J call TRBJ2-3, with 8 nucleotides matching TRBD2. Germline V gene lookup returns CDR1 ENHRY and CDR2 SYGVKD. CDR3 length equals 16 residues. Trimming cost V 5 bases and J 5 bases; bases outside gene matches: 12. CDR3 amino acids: CAISKPPAGVEDTQYF. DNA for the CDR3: TGTGCCATCAGTAAACCCCCAGCGGGGGTTGAAGATACGCAGTATTTT.

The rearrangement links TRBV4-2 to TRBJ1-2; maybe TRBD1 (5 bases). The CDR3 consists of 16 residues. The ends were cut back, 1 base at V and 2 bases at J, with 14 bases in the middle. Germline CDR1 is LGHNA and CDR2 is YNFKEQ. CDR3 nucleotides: TGTGCCAGCAGCCAAGGGGACTCTAGGGAGAACTATGGCTACACCTTC. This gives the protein CASSQGDSRENYGYTF.

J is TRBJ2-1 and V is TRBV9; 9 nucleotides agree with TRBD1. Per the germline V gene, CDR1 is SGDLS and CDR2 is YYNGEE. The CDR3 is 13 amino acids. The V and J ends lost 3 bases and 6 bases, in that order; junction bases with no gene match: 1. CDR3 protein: CASSGTGANEQFF. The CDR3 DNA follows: TGTGCCAGCAGCGGGACAGGGGCCAATGAGCAGTTCTTC.

The CDR3 region is CASSLGDAFNEQFF. The CDR3 DNA follows: TGCGCCAGCAGCTTGGGGGATGCATTCAATGAGCAGTTCTTC. The chain combines TRBV5-1 with TRBJ2-1; no clear D gene. Germline assignment: CDR1 SGHRS and CDR2 YFSETQ. The V and J ends lost 0 bases and 6 bases respectively, with 10 bases between them. The CDR3 is made up of 14 amino acids.

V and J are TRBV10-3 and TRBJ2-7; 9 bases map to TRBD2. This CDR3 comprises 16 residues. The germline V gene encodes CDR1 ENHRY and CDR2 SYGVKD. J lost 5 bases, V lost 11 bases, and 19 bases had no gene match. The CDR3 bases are TGTGCCGCGGCGGGGCGGGGGGGGAACTCCTATCACGAGCAGTACTTC. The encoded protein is CAAAGRGGNSYHEQYF.